This T cell receptor (beta chain) was sequenced during a study of identical twins' blood T cells. TCRdb redid the calling of the 5' RACE reads with MiXCR, one entry per CDR3 protein. The table shows a few hundred thousand distinct CDR3 sequences, with roughly 27% occurring only once. Looked up from germline, CDR1 is SQVTM and CDR2 is ANQGSEA. The germline V and J ends were trimmed by 5 bases and 2 bases, with 7 bases remaining between them. CDR3 length: 11 amino acids. This sequence originates from a woman aged 18 to 55 in good health. The J gene is TRBJ2-7, the V gene TRBV29-1, with unresolved D. Sequenced material: PBMCs. CDR3 sequence reads: CSVSQTYEQYF. The CDR3 nucleotides are TGCAGCGTTTCCCAGACCTACGAGCAGTACTTC.